This TCR beta chain came from a study of cytomegalovirus exposure and HLA in healthy donors. Broader study findings: In vitro confirmation showed three CMV-associated chains to be CMV antigen specific.

As regards this clone: Its specificity is unknown.

The data were produced by immunoSEQ multiplex PCR, yet TCRdb's version contains in-frame clones alone and is incomplete. This sample has around 160,000 clones, with almost 85% found just once. CDR3 size: 16 residues. V lost 4 bases to trimming and J lost 3 bases; unmatched junction nucleotides: 12. Germline V gives CDR1 SGHTS, CDR2 YDEGEE. Material for sequencing was PBMCs. The clonotype originates from a man younger than 45 in good health and CMV-seropositive. The chain recombines TRBV5-8 with TRBJ1-1; 7 bases agree with TRBD1. The chain's CDR3 is CASSVTGAFRDTEAFF. The DNA for the CDR3 is TGTGCCAGCAGCGTCACAGGGGCCTTTAGGGACACTGAAGCTTTCTTT. Combining the CDR3 with reference TRBV5-8 and TRBJ1-1 gives the whole variable domain EAGVTQSPTHLIKTRGQQATLRCSPISGHTSVYWYQQALGLGLQFLLWYDEGEERNRGNFPPRFSGRQFPNYSSELNVNALELEDSALYLCASSVTGAFRDTEAFFGQGTRLTVV.